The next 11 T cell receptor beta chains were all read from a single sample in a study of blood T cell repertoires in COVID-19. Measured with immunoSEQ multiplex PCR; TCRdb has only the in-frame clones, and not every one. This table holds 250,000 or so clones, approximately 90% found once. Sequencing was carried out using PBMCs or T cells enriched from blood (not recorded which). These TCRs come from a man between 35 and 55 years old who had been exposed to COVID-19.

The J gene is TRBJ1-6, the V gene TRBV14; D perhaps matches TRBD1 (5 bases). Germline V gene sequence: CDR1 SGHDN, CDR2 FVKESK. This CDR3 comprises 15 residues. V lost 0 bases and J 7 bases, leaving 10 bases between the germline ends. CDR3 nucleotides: TGTGCCAGCAGCCAAGAACAGGCCCAAAATTCACCCCTCCACTTT. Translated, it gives CASSQEQAQNSPLHF.

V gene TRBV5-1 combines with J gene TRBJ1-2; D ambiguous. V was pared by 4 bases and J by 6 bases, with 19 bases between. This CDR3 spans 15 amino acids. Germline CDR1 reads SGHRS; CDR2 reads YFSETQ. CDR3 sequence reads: CASSPALGRPHGYTF. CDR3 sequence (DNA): TGCGCCAGCAGCCCGGCCCTGGGCAGGCCTCATGGCTACACCTTC.

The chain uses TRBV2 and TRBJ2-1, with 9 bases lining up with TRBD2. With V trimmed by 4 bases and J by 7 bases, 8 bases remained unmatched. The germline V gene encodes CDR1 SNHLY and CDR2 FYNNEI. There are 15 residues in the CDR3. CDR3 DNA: TGTGCCAGCAGTGGACTAGCGGATATTTTGAATGAGCAGTTCTTC. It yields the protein CASSGLADILNEQFF.

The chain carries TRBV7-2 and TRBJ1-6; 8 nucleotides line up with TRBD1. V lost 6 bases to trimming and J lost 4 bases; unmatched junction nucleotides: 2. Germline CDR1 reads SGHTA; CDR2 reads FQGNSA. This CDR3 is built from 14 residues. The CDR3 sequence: CASSWTGYNSPLHF. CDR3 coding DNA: TGTGCCAGCAGTTGGACAGGGTATAATTCACCCCTCCACTTT.

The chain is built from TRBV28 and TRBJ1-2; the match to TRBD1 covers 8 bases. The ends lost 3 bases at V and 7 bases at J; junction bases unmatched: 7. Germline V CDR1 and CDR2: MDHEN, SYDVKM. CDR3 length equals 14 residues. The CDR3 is CASSLSRGRGGYTF. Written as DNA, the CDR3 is TGTGCCAGCAGTTTGTCCAGGGGGCGAGGTGGCTACACCTTC.

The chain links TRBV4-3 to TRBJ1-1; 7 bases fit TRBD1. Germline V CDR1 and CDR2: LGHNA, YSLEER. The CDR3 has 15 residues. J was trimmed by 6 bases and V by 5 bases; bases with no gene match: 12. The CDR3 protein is CASSSRHRGLSEAFF. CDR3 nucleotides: TGCGCCAGCAGCTCCCGTCACAGGGGATTGTCTGAAGCTTTCTTT.

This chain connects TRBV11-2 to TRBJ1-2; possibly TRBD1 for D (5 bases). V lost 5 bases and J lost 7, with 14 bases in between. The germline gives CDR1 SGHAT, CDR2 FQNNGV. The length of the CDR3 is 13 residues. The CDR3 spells CASSPRGLVGYTF. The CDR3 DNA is TGTGCCAGCAGCCCAAGGGGTCTGGTTGGCTACACCTTC.

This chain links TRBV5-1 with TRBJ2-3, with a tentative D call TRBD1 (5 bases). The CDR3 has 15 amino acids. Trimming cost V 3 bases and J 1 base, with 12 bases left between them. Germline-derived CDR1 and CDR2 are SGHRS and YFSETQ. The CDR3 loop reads CASSYEDKRTDTQYF. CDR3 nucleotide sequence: TGCGCCAGCAGCTACGAGGACAAACGCACAGATACGCAGTATTTT.

The CDR3 reads CASSLPGTLRANEQFF. The CDR3 bases are TGCGCCAGCAGCTTGCCCGGGACACTCCGCGCCAATGAGCAGTTCTTC. The V and J genes are TRBV5-1 and TRBJ2-1; the D gene is possibly TRBD1 (6 bases). This CDR3 comprises 16 residues. Trimming took off 1 base at V and 6 bases at J, with 17 bases between the two ends. Germline loops: CDR1 SGHRS, CDR2 YFSETQ.

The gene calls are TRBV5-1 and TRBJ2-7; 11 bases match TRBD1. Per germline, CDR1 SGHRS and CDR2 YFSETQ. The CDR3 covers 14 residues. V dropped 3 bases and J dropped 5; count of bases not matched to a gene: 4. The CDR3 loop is CASSSGQGAHEQYF. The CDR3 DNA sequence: TGCGCCAGCAGCTCAGGACAGGGGGCCCACGAGCAGTACTTC.

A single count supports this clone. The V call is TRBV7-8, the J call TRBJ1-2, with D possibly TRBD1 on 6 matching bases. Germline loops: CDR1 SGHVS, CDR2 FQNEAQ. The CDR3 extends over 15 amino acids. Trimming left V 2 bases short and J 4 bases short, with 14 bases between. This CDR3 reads CASSLQGKGSYGYTF. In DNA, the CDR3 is TGTGCCAGCAGCTTACAGGGGAAGGGGAGCTATGGCTACACCTTC.